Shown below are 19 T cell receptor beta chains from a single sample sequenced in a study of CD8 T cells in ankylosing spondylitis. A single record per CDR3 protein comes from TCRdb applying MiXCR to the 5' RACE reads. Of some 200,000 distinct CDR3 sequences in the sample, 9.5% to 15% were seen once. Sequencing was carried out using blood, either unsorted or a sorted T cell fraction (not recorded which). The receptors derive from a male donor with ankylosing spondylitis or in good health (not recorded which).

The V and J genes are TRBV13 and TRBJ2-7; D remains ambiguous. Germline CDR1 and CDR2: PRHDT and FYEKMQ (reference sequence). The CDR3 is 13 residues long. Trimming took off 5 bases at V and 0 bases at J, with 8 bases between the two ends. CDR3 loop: CASSPRNSYEQYF. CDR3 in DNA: TGTGCCAGCAGCCCGCGAAACTCCTACGAGCAGTACTTC.

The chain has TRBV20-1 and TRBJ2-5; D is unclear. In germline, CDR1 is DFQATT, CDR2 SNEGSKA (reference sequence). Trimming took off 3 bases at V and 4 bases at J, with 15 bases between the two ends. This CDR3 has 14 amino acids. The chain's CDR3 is CSASPISGGETQYF. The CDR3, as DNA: TGCAGTGCTAGCCCTATATCGGGTGGAGAGACCCAGTACTTC.

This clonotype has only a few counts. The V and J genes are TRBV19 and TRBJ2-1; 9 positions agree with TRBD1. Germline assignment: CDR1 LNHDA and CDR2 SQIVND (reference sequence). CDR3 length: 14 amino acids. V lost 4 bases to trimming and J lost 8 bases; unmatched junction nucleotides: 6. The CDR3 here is CASSKGTGKHEQFF. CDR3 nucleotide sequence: TGTGCCAGTAGTAAGGGGACAGGGAAACATGAGCAGTTCTTC.

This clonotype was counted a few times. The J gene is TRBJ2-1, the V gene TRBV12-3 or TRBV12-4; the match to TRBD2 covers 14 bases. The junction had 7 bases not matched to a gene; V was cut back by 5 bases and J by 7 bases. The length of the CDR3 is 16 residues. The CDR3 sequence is CASSPWTSGRLNEQFF. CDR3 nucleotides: TGTGCCAGCAGTCCCTGGACTAGCGGGAGGTTAAATGAGCAGTTCTTC.

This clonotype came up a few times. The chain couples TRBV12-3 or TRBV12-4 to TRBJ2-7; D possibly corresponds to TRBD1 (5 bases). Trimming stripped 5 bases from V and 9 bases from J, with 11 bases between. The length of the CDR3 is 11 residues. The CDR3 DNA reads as TGTGCCAGCAGTAATCAGGGTTGGCAGTACTTC. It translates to CASSNQGWQYF.

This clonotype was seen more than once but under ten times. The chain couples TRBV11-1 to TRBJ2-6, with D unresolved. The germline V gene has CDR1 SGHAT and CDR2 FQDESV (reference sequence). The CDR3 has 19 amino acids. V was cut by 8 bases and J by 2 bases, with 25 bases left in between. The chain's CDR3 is CASHPEITEKTTGANVLTF. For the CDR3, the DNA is TGTGCCAGCCACCCAGAGATTACGGAAAAGACCACTGGGGCCAACGTCCTGACTTTC. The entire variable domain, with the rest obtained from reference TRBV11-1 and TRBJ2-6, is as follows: EAEVAQSPRYKITEKSQAVAFWCDPISGHATLYWYRQILGQGPELLVQFQDESVVDDSQLPKDRFSAERLKGVDSTLKIQPAELGDSAMYLCASHPEITEKTTGANVLTFGAGSRLTVL.

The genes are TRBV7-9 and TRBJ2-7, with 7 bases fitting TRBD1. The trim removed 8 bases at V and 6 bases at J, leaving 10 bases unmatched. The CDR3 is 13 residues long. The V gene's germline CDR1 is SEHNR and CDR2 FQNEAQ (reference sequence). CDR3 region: CASSATGSGEQYF. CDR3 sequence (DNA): TGTGCCAGCTCCGCGACAGGGTCCGGCGAGCAGTACTTC.

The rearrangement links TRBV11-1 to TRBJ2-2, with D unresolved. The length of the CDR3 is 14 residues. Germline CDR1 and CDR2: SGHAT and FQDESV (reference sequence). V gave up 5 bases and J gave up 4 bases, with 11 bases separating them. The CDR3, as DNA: TGTGCCAGCAGCCCCGGACCGACCACCGGGGAGCTGTTTTTT. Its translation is CASSPGPTTGELFF. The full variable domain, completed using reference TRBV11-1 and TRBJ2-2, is EAEVAQSPRYKITEKSQAVAFWCDPISGHATLYWYRQILGQGPELLVQFQDESVVDDSQLPKDRFSAERLKGVDSTLKIQPAELGDSAMYLCASSPGPTTGELFFGEGSRLTVL.

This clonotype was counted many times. This chain's CDR3 is CASSFSMGGAYEQYF. CDR3 in DNA: TGTGCCAGCAGTTTCTCTATGGGGGGCGCCTACGAGCAGTACTTC. The chain employs TRBV27 and TRBJ2-7; either TRBD1 or TRBD2 may supply D (6 bases each). From germline, CDR1 is MNHEY and CDR2 SMNVEV (reference sequence). Trimming stripped 3 bases from V and 2 bases from J, with 14 bases between. This CDR3 is built from 15 residues.

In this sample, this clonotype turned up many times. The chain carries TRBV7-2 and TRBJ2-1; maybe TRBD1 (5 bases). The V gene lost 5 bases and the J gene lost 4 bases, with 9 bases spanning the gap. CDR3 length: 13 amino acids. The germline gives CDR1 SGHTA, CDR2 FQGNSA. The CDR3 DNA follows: TGTGCCAGCAGCGTAGACAGTTACAATGAGCAGTTCTTC. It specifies CASSVDSYNEQFF.

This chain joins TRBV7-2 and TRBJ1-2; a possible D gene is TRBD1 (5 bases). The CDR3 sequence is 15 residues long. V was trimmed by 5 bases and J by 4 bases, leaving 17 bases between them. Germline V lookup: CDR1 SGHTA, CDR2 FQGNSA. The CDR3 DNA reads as TGTGCCAGCAGCCTCTTTCCGGGGGATGGCTATGGCTACACCTTC. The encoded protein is CASSLFPGDGYGYTF.

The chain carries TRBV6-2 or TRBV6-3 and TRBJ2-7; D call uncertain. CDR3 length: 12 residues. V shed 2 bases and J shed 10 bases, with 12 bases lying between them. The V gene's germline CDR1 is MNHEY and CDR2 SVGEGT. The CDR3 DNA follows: TGTGCCAGCAGTTACGAAGCGAGAGTCCAGTACTTC. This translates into CASSYEARVQYF.

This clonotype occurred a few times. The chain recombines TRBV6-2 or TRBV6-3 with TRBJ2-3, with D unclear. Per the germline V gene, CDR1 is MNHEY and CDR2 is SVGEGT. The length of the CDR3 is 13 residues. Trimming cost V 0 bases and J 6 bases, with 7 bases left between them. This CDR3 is CASSYSHADTQYF. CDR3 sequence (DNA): TGTGCCAGCAGTTACTCCCATGCGGATACGCAGTATTTT.

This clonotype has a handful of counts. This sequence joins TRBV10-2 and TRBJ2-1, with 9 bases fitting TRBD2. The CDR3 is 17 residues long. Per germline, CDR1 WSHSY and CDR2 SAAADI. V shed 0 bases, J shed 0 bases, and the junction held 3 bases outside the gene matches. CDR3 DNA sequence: TGCGCCAGCAGTGAGTCGAAACTAGCGGGCTCCTACAATGAGCAGTTCTTC. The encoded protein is CASSESKLAGSYNEQFF.

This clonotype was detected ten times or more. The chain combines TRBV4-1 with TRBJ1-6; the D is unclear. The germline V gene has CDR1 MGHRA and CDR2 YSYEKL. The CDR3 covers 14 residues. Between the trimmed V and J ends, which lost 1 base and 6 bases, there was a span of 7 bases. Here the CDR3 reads CASSQVGGNSPLHF. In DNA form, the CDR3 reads TGCGCCAGCAGCCAAGTTGGCGGTAATTCACCCCTCCACTTT.

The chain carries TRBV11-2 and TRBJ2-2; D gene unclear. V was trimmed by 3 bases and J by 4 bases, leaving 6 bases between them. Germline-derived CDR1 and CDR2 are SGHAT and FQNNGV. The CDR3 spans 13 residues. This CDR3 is CASSFWGTGELFF. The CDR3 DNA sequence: TGTGCCAGCAGCTTCTGGGGCACCGGGGAGCTGTTTTTT.

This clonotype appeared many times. CDR3 residues: CASSVWREGAETQYF. The CDR3 nucleotides are TGTGCCAGCAGTGTGTGGCGGGAGGGTGCAGAGACCCAGTACTTC. The genes are TRBV6-1 and TRBJ2-5, with TRBD2 matching over 9 bases. J was trimmed by 4 bases and V by 4 bases; bases with no gene match: 7. Germline V gene sequence: CDR1 MNHNS, CDR2 SASEGT. This CDR3 comprises 15 residues.

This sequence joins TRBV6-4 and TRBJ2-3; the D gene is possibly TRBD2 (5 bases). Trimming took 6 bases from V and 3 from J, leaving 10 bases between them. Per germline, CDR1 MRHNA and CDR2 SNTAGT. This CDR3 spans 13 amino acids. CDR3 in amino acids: CASSRAETDTQYF. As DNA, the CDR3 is TGTGCCAGCAGCCGAGCGGAGACAGATACGCAGTATTTT.

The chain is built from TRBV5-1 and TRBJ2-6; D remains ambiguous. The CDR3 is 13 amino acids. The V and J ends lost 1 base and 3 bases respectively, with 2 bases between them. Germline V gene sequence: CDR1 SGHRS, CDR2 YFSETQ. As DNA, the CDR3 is TGCGCCAGCAGCTTGAATGGGGCCAACGTCCTGACTTTC. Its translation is CASSLNGANVLTF. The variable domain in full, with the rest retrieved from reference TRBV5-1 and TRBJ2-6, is KAGVTQTPRYLIKTRGQQVTLSCSPISGHRSVSWYQQTPGQGLQFLFEYFSETQRNKGNFPGRFSGRQFSNSRSEMNVSTLELGDSALYLCASSLNGANVLTFGAGSRLTVL.